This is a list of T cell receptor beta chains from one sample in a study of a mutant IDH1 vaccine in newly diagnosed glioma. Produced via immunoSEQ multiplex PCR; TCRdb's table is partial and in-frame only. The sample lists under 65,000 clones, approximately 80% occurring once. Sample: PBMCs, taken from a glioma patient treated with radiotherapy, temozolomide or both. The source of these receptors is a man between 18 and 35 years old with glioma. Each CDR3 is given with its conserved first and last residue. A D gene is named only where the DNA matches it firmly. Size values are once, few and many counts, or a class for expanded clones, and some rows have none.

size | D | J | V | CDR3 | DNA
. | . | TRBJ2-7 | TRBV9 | CASSPSFGSGYEQYF | TGTGCCAGCAGCCCTAGTTTTGGGTCGGGGTACGAGCAGTACTTC
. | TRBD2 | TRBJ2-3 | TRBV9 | CASTMGGNTDTQYF | TGTGCCAGCACCATGGGGGGGAACACAGATACGCAGTATTTT
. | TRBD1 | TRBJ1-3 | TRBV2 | CASSEQGQAALSGNTIYF | TGTGCCAGCAGTGAACAAGGACAGGCCGCCCTCTCTGGAAACACCATATATTTT
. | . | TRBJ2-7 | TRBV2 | CASSLHSYEQYF | TGTGCCAGCAGCCTCCACTCCTACGAGCAGTACTTC
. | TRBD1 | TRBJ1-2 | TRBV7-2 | CASSFPGQDYGYTF | TGTGCCAGCAGCTTCCCGGGACAGGACTATGGCTACACCTTC
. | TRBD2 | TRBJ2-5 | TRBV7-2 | CASRRTSGQETQYF | TGTGCCAGCAGAAGGACTAGCGGCCAAGAGACCCAGTACTTC
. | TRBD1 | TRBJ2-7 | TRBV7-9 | CASSPDRVAYEQYF | TGTGCCAGCAGCCCGGACAGGGTTGCCTACGAGCAGTACTTC
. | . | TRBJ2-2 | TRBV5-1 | CASSLGWELFF | TGCGCCAGCAGCTTGGGCTGGGAGCTGTTTTTT
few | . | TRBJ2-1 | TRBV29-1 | CSVELVSDEQFF | TGCAGCGTTGAACTCGTAAGCGATGAGCAGTTCTTC
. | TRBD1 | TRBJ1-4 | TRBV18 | CASSLLTGRDEKLFF | TGTGCCAGCTCACTGCTGACAGGGCGGGATGAAAAACTGTTTTTT
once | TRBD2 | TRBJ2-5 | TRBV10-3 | CAISEPGLAQETQYF | TGTGCCATCAGTGAGCCGGGACTAGCACAAGAGACCCAGTACTTC
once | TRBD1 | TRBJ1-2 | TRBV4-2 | CASNQDEGQGGGYGYTF | TGTGCCAGCAACCAAGACGAGGGACAGGGAGGAGGGTATGGCTACACCTTC
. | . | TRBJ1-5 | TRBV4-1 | CASSPYSGEGNQPQHF | TGCGCCAGCAGCCCGTATTCAGGGGAGGGCAATCAGCCCCAGCATTTT
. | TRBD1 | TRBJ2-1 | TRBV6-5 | CASSRDRGPLEQFF | TGTGCCAGCAGCCGGGACAGAGGACCCCTTGAGCAGTTCTTC
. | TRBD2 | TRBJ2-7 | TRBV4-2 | CASSPTYSSGRNSYEQYF | TGTGCCAGCAGCCCTACCTATTCAAGCGGGAGAAACAGCTACGAGCAGTACTTC
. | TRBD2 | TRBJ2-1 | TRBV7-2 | CASSRTSGGALNEQFF | TGTGCCAGCAGCCGAACTAGCGGGGGGGCTCTGAATGAGCAGTTCTTC
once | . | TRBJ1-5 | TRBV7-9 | CASSLGTANQPQHF | TGTGCCAGCAGCTTAGGAACAGCAAATCAGCCCCAGCATTTT
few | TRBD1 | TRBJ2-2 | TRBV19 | CASSGQGRTGELFF | TGTGCCAGTAGTGGACAGGGACGGACCGGGGAGCTGTTTTTT
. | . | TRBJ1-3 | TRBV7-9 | CASSWLTNTIYF | TGTGCCAGCAGCTGGCTTACAAACACCATATATTTT
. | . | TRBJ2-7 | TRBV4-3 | CASSQDEGWGEQYF | TGCGCCAGCAGCCAAGATGAAGGGTGGGGCGAGCAGTACTTC
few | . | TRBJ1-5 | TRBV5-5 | CASSLGPYQPQHF | TGTGCCAGCAGCTTGGGGCCCTATCAGCCCCAGCATTTT
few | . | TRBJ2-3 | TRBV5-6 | CASSLEVGTTDTQYF | TGTGCCAGCAGCTTGGAGGTGGGGACCACAGATACGCAGTATTTT
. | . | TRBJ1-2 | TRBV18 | CASSPRQMPNYGYTF | TGTGCCAGCTCACCAAGACAGATGCCTAACTATGGCTACACCTTC
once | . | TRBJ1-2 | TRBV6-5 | CASSYNPGANYGYTF | TGTGCCAGCAGTTACAACCCGGGTGCCAACTATGGCTACACCTTC
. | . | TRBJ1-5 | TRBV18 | CASSPERDQPQHF | TGTGCCAGCTCACCAGAAAGGGATCAGCCCCAGCATTTT
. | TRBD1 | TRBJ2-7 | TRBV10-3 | CATRDRDYEQYF | TGTGCCACCAGGGACAGGGACTACGAGCAGTACTTC
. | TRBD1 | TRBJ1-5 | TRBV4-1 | CASSPLQGGNNQPQHF | TGCGCCAGCAGCCCGCTACAGGGGGGGAACAATCAGCCCCAGCATTTT